This T cell receptor beta chain came from a study of shared clonotypes between healthy human individuals. The study's findings and limits: It was anticipated that sequencing depth would influence how many clonotypes donors shared.

Germline CDR1 reads SEHNR; CDR2 reads FQNEAQ (reference sequence). The V end was cut by 0 bases, the J end by 4 bases, with 13 bases between. This CDR3 has 16 residues. This clone was observed a few times. The target antigen is unknown. This CDR3 is also generated by other DNA sequences in the sample. Libraries were prepared by immunoSEQ multiplex PCR; TCRdb keeps only in-frame clonotypes and omits some of them. This repertoire shows more than 450,000 clones, approximately 85% found once; its top ten account for around 13%. Sequencing input: PBMCs. The TCR comes from a middle-aged woman in good health. Some clones in this sample may be carry-over from other donors' samples. The J gene is TRBJ2-1, the V gene TRBV7-9, with D possibly being TRBD2 (6 bases). As DNA, the CDR3 is TGTGCCAGCAGCTTAGCGCTCGCGGGGTCTTACAATGAGCAGTTCTTC. Its translation is CASSLALAGSYNEQFF.